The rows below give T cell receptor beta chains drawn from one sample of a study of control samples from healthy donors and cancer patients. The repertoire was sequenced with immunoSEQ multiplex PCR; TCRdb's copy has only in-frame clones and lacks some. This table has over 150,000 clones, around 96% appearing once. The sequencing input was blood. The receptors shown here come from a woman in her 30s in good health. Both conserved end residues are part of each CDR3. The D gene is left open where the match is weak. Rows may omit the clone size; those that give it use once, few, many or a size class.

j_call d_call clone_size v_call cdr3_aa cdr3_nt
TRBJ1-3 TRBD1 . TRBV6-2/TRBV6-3 CASSRGQAVSGNTIYF TGTGCCAGCAGTCGGGGACAGGCCGTATCTGGAAACACCATATATTTT
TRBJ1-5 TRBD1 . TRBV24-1 CATSDLLPTTGYSDNQPQHF TGTGCCACCAGTGATCTCTTACCCACGACAGGGTACTCGGACAATCAGCCCCAGCATTTT
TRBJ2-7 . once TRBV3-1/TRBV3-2 CASSQGSGASYEQYF TGTGCCAGCAGCCAAGGAAGCGGAGCCTCCTACGAGCAGTACTTC
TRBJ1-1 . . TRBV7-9 CASSSPGTGRTEAFF TGTGCCAGCAGCTCCCCGGGGACGGGACGGACTGAAGCTTTCTTT
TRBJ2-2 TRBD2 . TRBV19 CASHRLAGGVGELFF TGTGCCAGTCACAGGCTAGCGGGAGGGGTCGGGGAGCTGTTTTTT
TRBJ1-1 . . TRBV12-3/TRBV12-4 CASSLVLNTEAFF TGTGCCAGCAGTTTGGTGTTGAACACTGAAGCTTTCTTT
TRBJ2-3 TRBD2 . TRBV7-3 CASSLGTSGHTDTQYF TGTGCCAGCAGCCTGGGGACTAGCGGCCACACAGATACGCAGTATTTT
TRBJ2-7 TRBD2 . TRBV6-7 CASSYASGRAFINEQYF TGTGCCAGCAGTTACGCCAGCGGGAGGGCCTTTATCAACGAGCAGTACTTC
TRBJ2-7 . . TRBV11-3 CASSPRTGFDEQYF TGTGCCAGCAGCCCGAGGACGGGCTTCGACGAGCAGTACTTC
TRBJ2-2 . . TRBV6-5 CASSYSSTPNTGELFF TGTGCCAGCAGTTACTCGAGCACACCCAACACCGGGGAGCTGTTTTTT
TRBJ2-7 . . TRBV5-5 CASSLPGPGEQYF TGTGCCAGCAGCTTGCCGGGTCCCGGCGAGCAGTACTTC
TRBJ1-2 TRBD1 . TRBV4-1 CASSQGVLRQGDGYTF TGCGCCAGCAGCCAAGGGGTCTTGCGACAGGGCGATGGCTACACCTTC
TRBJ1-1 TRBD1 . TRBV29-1 CSVEGGRGRTEAFF TGCAGCGTTGAAGGGGGCAGGGGGCGCACTGAAGCTTTCTTT
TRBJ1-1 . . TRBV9 CASSVNPAKNTEAFF TGTGCCAGCAGCGTGAACCCCGCAAAGAACACTGAAGCTTTCTTT
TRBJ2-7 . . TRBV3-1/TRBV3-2 CASSQGISTYEQYF TGTGCCAGCAGCCAAGGTATCAGCACCTACGAGCAGTACTTC
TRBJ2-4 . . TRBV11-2 CASSRGLAKNIQYF TGTGCCAGCAGCCGGGGACTAGCCAAAAACATTCAGTACTTC
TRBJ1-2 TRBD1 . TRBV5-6 CASSLDRGVHGYTF TGTGCCAGCAGCTTGGACAGGGGGGTTCATGGCTACACCTTC
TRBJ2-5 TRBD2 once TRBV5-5 CASSLGLAGQETQYF TGTGCCAGCAGCTTGGGACTAGCGGGGCAAGAGACCCAGTACTTC
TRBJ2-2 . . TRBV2 CASSEALAARTGELFF TGTGCCAGCAGTGAAGCGCTAGCCGCGAGAACCGGGGAGCTGTTTTTT
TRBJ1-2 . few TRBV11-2 CASTPFPGGYTF TGTGCCAGCACCCCCTTCCCCGGTGGCTACACCTTC
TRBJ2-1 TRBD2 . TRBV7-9 CASRSPRREGYNEQFF TGTGCCAGCAGATCCCCACGGCGGGAGGGGTACAATGAGCAGTTCTTC
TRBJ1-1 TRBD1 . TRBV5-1 CASSLADREVAFF TGCGCCAGCAGCTTGGCCGACAGGGAAGTAGCTTTCTTT
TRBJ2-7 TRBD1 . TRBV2 CANRGQGEQYF TGTGCCAACAGGGGGCAGGGCGAGCAGTACTTC
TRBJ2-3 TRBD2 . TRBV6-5 CASSYSGRDKDTQYF TGTGCCAGCAGTTACAGCGGGAGGGATAAAGATACGCAGTATTTT
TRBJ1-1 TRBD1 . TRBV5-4 CASSFPGTGDLNTEAFF TGTGCCAGCAGCTTCCCGGGGACAGGGGACTTGAACACTGAAGCTTTCTTT
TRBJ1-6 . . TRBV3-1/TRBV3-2 CASSRDWRSPLHF TGTGCCAGCAGCCGTGACTGGAGATCACCCCTCCACTTT
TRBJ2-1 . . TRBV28 CASSLGGLGGNEQFF TGTGCCAGCAGTTTAGGGGGGCTTGGCGGGAATGAGCAGTTCTTC
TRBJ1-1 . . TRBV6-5 CASAYRGTEAFF TGTGCCAGCGCTTATCGGGGGACTGAAGCTTTCTTT
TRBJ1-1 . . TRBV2 CASSSDLNTEAFF TGTGCCAGCAGCAGTGATTTGAACACTGAAGCTTTCTTT
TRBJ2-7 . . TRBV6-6 CASSATEEHSYEQYF TGTGCCAGCAGTGCAACAGAAGAACACTCCTACGAGCAGTACTTC
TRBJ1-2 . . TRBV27 CASNSDGYSNYGYTF TGTGCCAGCAACTCGGACGGATACAGTAACTATGGCTACACCTTC
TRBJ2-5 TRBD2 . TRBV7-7 CASSLFGAGGPTQETQYF TGTGCTAGCAGCTTATTTGGGGCGGGAGGCCCAACCCAAGAGACCCAGTACTTC